This T cell receptor (beta chain) comes out of a study of T-cell memory formation after mild COVID-19. Trimming pared 8 bases from V and 3 bases from J, leaving 4 bases between. The CDR3 covers 11 residues. Germline loops: CDR1 ENHRY, CDR2 SYGVKD. TCRdb ran MiXCR on the 5' RACE reads and lists one entry per CDR3 protein. The sample has roughly 620,000 distinct CDR3 sequences; roughly 17% are singletons. This sequence was found in an adult woman who had mild COVID-19 (a few samples of this study predate the infection). Cell type and time point are not known. Sequencing input: PBMCs or a T cell subset sorted from them (not recorded which). J is TRBJ2-2 and V is TRBV10-3; D gene uncertain. In DNA form, the CDR3 reads TGTGCCATCCATGACACCGGGGAGCTGTTTTTT. Encoded protein: CAIHDTGELFF.